The sequence of this T cell receptor (beta chain) was determined in a study of T cells expressing NK-cell markers. TCRdb reprocessed the 5' RACE reads and reports one entry per CDR3 protein, with no DNA. This repertoire includes 250,000 to 300,000 distinct CDR3 sequences. The CDR3 consists of 14 residues. Germline V gene lookup returns CDR1 MRHNA and CDR2 SNTAGT. The receptor was derived from a young man in good health. The chain uses TRBV6-4 and TRBJ2-1; TCRdb's D gene call, TRBD1, goes unchecked for lack of DNA. The specimen was blood T cells: a sorted CD56 or NKG2C T cell subset, CD4+ or CD8+ T cells, or bulk PBMC T cells (not recorded which). The CDR3 spells CASKQGSESHEQFF.